The rows below give T cell receptor beta chains drawn from one sample of a study of blood T cell repertoires in COVID-19. Sequencing was performed with immunoSEQ multiplex PCR; in TCRdb, only in-frame clones are kept and a portion is missing. This table holds roughly 200,000 clones, 80% to 85% found once. The sequencing input was peripheral blood. These receptors were taken from a woman between 40 and 50 years old with COVID-19, enrolled during active disease. CDR3s include the opening cysteine and the closing phenylalanine or tryptophan. Each record gives: V gene, clone size, J gene, D gene, CDR3 DNA, CDR3 protein. The D gene is left open where the match is weak. Only some rows state a clone size, as once, few, many or a class for expanded clones.

v_gene: TRBV7-3
abundance: -
j_gene: TRBJ1-3
d_gene: TRBD1
CDR3nt: TGTGCCAGCAGCCGCGCATTTGGACAGGGGCCTTGTGGAAACACCATATATTTT
CDR3aa: CASSRAFGQGPCGNTIYF

v_gene: TRBV6-5
abundance: -
j_gene: TRBJ1-1
d_gene: -
CDR3nt: TGTGCCAGCACTAGGGCGGGGGCGGGCCCTGAAGCTTTCTTT
CDR3aa: CASTRAGAGPEAFF

v_gene: TRBV7-8
abundance: -
j_gene: TRBJ1-5
d_gene: TRBD1
CDR3nt: TGTGCCAGCAGCTCCATCCCGGACAGGGGTAATCAGCCCCAGCATTTT
CDR3aa: CASSSIPDRGNQPQHF

v_gene: TRBV21-1
abundance: -
j_gene: TRBJ1-1
d_gene: -
CDR3nt: TGTGCCAGCAGCAAAGAAAGCATGAACACTGAAGCTTTCTTT
CDR3aa: CASSKESMNTEAFF

v_gene: TRBV5-1
abundance: -
j_gene: TRBJ1-3
d_gene: -
CDR3nt: TGCGCCAGCAGCTTGGCGTCGGGAGTCTCTGGAAACACCATATATTTT
CDR3aa: CASSLASGVSGNTIYF

v_gene: TRBV6-6
abundance: few
j_gene: TRBJ1-2
d_gene: -
CDR3nt: TGTGCCAGCAGGGCGGAAGGCTACACCTTC
CDR3aa: CASRAEGYTF

v_gene: TRBV24-1
abundance: -
j_gene: TRBJ2-2
d_gene: -
CDR3nt: TGTGCCACCAGTGATTTGCAGGAAGGGAGGAACACCGGGGAGCTGTTTTTT
CDR3aa: CATSDLQEGRNTGELFF

v_gene: TRBV5-6
abundance: -
j_gene: TRBJ1-5
d_gene: TRBD1
CDR3nt: TGTGCCAGCAGCGGGACAGGGGCCGCCAATCAGCCCCAGCATTTT
CDR3aa: CASSGTGAANQPQHF

v_gene: TRBV6-5
abundance: once
j_gene: TRBJ1-5
d_gene: -
CDR3nt: TGTGCCAGCAGTTACCGGGGGGATCAGCCCCAGCATTTT
CDR3aa: CASSYRGDQPQHF

v_gene: TRBV6-5
abundance: -
j_gene: TRBJ1-3
d_gene: -
CDR3nt: TGTGCCGGGGGGTGGAGCTCTGGAAACACCATATATTTT
CDR3aa: CAGGWSSGNTIYF

v_gene: TRBV13
abundance: many
j_gene: TRBJ1-6
d_gene: -
CDR3nt: TGTGCCAGCAGCGCCAGGAGGGGCACTTATAATTCACCCCTCCACTTT
CDR3aa: CASSARRGTYNSPLHF

v_gene: TRBV19
abundance: -
j_gene: TRBJ1-2
d_gene: -
CDR3nt: TGTGCCAGTAGTATAGTTCCACAGGGTGCCTATGGCTACACCTTC
CDR3aa: CASSIVPQGAYGYTF

v_gene: TRBV5-3
abundance: -
j_gene: TRBJ2-7
d_gene: -
CDR3nt: TGTGCCAGAAGCTTGGTAAAGGTCGGGGGTTTTCCCTACGAGCAGTACTTC
CDR3aa: CARSLVKVGGFPYEQYF

v_gene: TRBV3-1/TRBV3-2
abundance: -
j_gene: TRBJ2-7
d_gene: -
CDR3nt: TGTGCCAGCAGCCGACAAGCCTACGAGCAGTACTTC
CDR3aa: CASSRQAYEQYF

v_gene: TRBV7-6
abundance: -
j_gene: TRBJ1-6
d_gene: -
CDR3nt: TGTGCCAGCAGCGCCCTGACATTTTATAATTCACCCCTCCACTTT
CDR3aa: CASSALTFYNSPLHF

v_gene: TRBV7-7
abundance: -
j_gene: TRBJ1-3
d_gene: TRBD1
CDR3nt: TGTGCTAGCAGCTTAGAATCCCAGGAGGACAGGGGGCCTGGAAACACCATATATTTT
CDR3aa: CASSLESQEDRGPGNTIYF

v_gene: TRBV18
abundance: -
j_gene: TRBJ1-1
d_gene: TRBD1
CDR3nt: TGTGCCAGCTCACCCCGGACAGGGGATGAAGCTTTCTTT
CDR3aa: CASSPRTGDEAFF

v_gene: TRBV5-1
abundance: few
j_gene: TRBJ2-3
d_gene: TRBD2
CDR3nt: TGCGCCAGCAGCGGTACTAGCGGAAGCACAGATACGCAGTATTTT
CDR3aa: CASSGTSGSTDTQYF

v_gene: TRBV11-2
abundance: -
j_gene: TRBJ2-7
d_gene: TRBD1
CDR3nt: TGTGCCAGCAGGACCCGGGACAGACAGTACGAGCAGTACTTC
CDR3aa: CASRTRDRQYEQYF

v_gene: TRBV19
abundance: few
j_gene: TRBJ1-6
d_gene: TRBD1
CDR3nt: TGTGCCAGTAGTATCCGAAAACAGGGGGGTAAGGAGTCACCCCTCCACTTT
CDR3aa: CASSIRKQGGKESPLHF

v_gene: TRBV10-3
abundance: few
j_gene: TRBJ2-3
d_gene: TRBD1
CDR3nt: TGTGCCATCAGTGACGGGACAGGGGGTCCAGATACGCAGTATTTT
CDR3aa: CAISDGTGGPDTQYF

v_gene: TRBV5-1
abundance: -
j_gene: TRBJ1-4
d_gene: TRBD1
CDR3nt: TGCGCCAGCCGACCCGCTGGACAGGGTGCAACTAATGAAAAACTGTTTTTT
CDR3aa: CASRPAGQGATNEKLFF

v_gene: TRBV3-1/TRBV3-2
abundance: -
j_gene: TRBJ2-2
d_gene: TRBD2
CDR3nt: TGTGCCAGCAGCCGGGGGACTAGCGGGAGCACCGGGGAGCTGTTTTTT
CDR3aa: CASSRGTSGSTGELFF

v_gene: TRBV25-1
abundance: -
j_gene: TRBJ1-6
d_gene: -
CDR3nt: TGTGCCAGCGGGCGCTATAATTCACCCCTCCACTTT
CDR3aa: CASGRYNSPLHF

v_gene: TRBV19
abundance: few
j_gene: TRBJ2-7
d_gene: TRBD1
CDR3nt: TGTGCCAGTAGTTCGCGGATGGGACAGTCCTACGAGCAGTACTTC
CDR3aa: CASSSRMGQSYEQYF

v_gene: TRBV5-4
abundance: -
j_gene: TRBJ1-2
d_gene: TRBD1
CDR3nt: TGTGCCAGCAGCCGCGGACAGGGGTCTGGCTACACCTTC
CDR3aa: CASSRGQGSGYTF

v_gene: TRBV2
abundance: -
j_gene: TRBJ2-7
d_gene: TRBD1
CDR3nt: TGTGCCGAGAAAGGACAGGGCTTTTTCTACGAGCAGTACTTC
CDR3aa: CAEKGQGFFYEQYF

v_gene: TRBV7-9
abundance: -
j_gene: TRBJ1-1
d_gene: TRBD1
CDR3nt: TGTGCCAGCAGCTTAGTGGGACAGGGGGCTGAAGCTTTCTTT
CDR3aa: CASSLVGQGAEAFF

v_gene: TRBV28
abundance: -
j_gene: TRBJ1-5
d_gene: -
CDR3nt: TGTGCCAGCAGTTTAGCGGGGGCCTTTAACCAGCCCCAGCATTTT
CDR3aa: CASSLAGAFNQPQHF

v_gene: TRBV5-1
abundance: -
j_gene: TRBJ2-3
d_gene: -
CDR3nt: TGCGCCAGCAGCGCCAACGGGGGGCGGACAGATACGCAGTATTTT
CDR3aa: CASSANGGRTDTQYF

v_gene: TRBV5-4
abundance: -
j_gene: TRBJ2-3
d_gene: -
CDR3nt: TGTGCCAGCAGCTTTCAGGGTCCCAGGGGCACAGATACGCAGTATTTT
CDR3aa: CASSFQGPRGTDTQYF

v_gene: TRBV28
abundance: -
j_gene: TRBJ1-3
d_gene: -
CDR3nt: TGTGCCAGCACTTCACAGGGACCCGGAAACACCATATATTTT
CDR3aa: CASTSQGPGNTIYF

v_gene: TRBV24-1
abundance: -
j_gene: TRBJ1-2
d_gene: TRBD1
CDR3nt: TGTGCCACCAGTGATCCCCGGACAGGGGGCTATGGCTACACCTTC
CDR3aa: CATSDPRTGGYGYTF

v_gene: TRBV27
abundance: -
j_gene: TRBJ1-1
d_gene: TRBD1
CDR3nt: TGTGCCAGCAGTTTATTTGGGACAGGGGGGGGCACTGAAGCTTTCTTT
CDR3aa: CASSLFGTGGGTEAFF

v_gene: TRBV10-3
abundance: -
j_gene: TRBJ2-3
d_gene: -
CDR3nt: TGTGCCATCAGTCTCGGGCAGACAGGGACTAGCACAGATACGCAGTATTTT
CDR3aa: CAISLGQTGTSTDTQYF

v_gene: TRBV10-3
abundance: -
j_gene: TRBJ2-5
d_gene: -
CDR3nt: TGTGCCATCGGCCGACAGGACCAAGAGACCCAGTACTTC
CDR3aa: CAIGRQDQETQYF

v_gene: TRBV27
abundance: few
j_gene: TRBJ1-5
d_gene: TRBD1
CDR3nt: TGTGCCAGCAGTTCCGAAGGGGGCTATGGCAATCAGCCCCAGCATTTT
CDR3aa: CASSSEGGYGNQPQHF

v_gene: TRBV29-1
abundance: -
j_gene: TRBJ2-4
d_gene: TRBD2
CDR3nt: TGCAGCGTTTCTGGGGGGGGACTAGCGGCCGGATTGCTAGCCAAAAACATTCAGTACTTC
CDR3aa: CSVSGGGLAAGLLAKNIQYF

v_gene: TRBV10-1
abundance: -
j_gene: TRBJ2-7
d_gene: -
CDR3nt: TGCGCCAGCAGTGAGGGAGTAACGGGTTACGAGCAGTACTTC
CDR3aa: CASSEGVTGYEQYF

v_gene: TRBV28
abundance: -
j_gene: TRBJ1-3
d_gene: -
CDR3nt: TGTGCCAGCAGCATACGGGATACTGGAAACACCATATATTTT
CDR3aa: CASSIRDTGNTIYF

v_gene: TRBV11-2
abundance: -
j_gene: TRBJ1-1
d_gene: -
CDR3nt: TGTGCCAGCAGCGTGATAAGAACTATGAACACTGAAGCTTTCTTT
CDR3aa: CASSVIRTMNTEAFF

v_gene: TRBV11-3
abundance: -
j_gene: TRBJ2-1
d_gene: TRBD2
CDR3nt: TGTGCCAGCAGCGGCGGTACCCAGTCTAGCGGACGCAATGAGCAGTTCTTC
CDR3aa: CASSGGTQSSGRNEQFF

v_gene: TRBV7-9
abundance: -
j_gene: TRBJ1-1
d_gene: -
CDR3nt: TGTGCCAGCAGCTTATCAGGGGTTGACACTGAAGCTTTCTTT
CDR3aa: CASSLSGVDTEAFF

v_gene: TRBV9
abundance: -
j_gene: TRBJ2-5
d_gene: -
CDR3nt: TGTGCCAGCAGCGTAGGCCGGGGGTCTCCAAAGAAAGAGACCCAGTACTTC
CDR3aa: CASSVGRGSPKKETQYF

v_gene: TRBV5-1
abundance: -
j_gene: TRBJ2-2
d_gene: -
CDR3nt: TGCGCCAGCAGCCCCCGTCCCGGGTTAGGCGGGGAGCTGTTTTTT
CDR3aa: CASSPRPGLGGELFF

v_gene: TRBV5-1
abundance: -
j_gene: TRBJ2-7
d_gene: TRBD1
CDR3nt: TGCGCCAGCAGCTACGGACAGGGGGTGCGCGAGCAGTACTTC
CDR3aa: CASSYGQGVREQYF

v_gene: TRBV2
abundance: -
j_gene: TRBJ2-7
d_gene: TRBD1
CDR3nt: TGTGCCAGGAGGACAGGAAACTACGAGCAGTACTTC
CDR3aa: CARRTGNYEQYF

v_gene: TRBV15
abundance: -
j_gene: TRBJ2-1
d_gene: TRBD2
CDR3nt: TGTGCCACCAGCAGAGTTTCTAGCGGGAGCGGCGAGCAGTTCTTC
CDR3aa: CATSRVSSGSGEQFF

v_gene: TRBV19
abundance: -
j_gene: TRBJ2-5
d_gene: TRBD1
CDR3nt: TGTGCCAGTAGTACAGGGACAGTCGTCGGGGAGACCCAGTACTTC
CDR3aa: CASSTGTVVGETQYF

v_gene: TRBV9
abundance: -
j_gene: TRBJ2-7
d_gene: -
CDR3nt: TGTGCCAGCAGCGTCGCGGGGGCATCCTACGAGCAGTACTTC
CDR3aa: CASSVAGASYEQYF

v_gene: TRBV9
abundance: few
j_gene: TRBJ1-2
d_gene: -
CDR3nt: TGTGCCAGCAGCGCCCGGGGGGGATTAGGCTACACCTTC
CDR3aa: CASSARGGLGYTF

v_gene: TRBV12-3/TRBV12-4
abundance: -
j_gene: TRBJ1-1
d_gene: TRBD1
CDR3nt: TGTGCCAGCAGTTCGCTACAGGGGGCGTTGGCTTTCTTT
CDR3aa: CASSSLQGALAFF

v_gene: TRBV28
abundance: -
j_gene: TRBJ1-6
d_gene: -
CDR3nt: TGTGCCAGCAGTATTCAGGGTATCAGTTCACCCCTCCACTTT
CDR3aa: CASSIQGISSPLHF

v_gene: TRBV5-1
abundance: -
j_gene: TRBJ2-7
d_gene: TRBD1
CDR3nt: TGCGCCAGCGGGCTGGGTGGGACAGGTGACAACGAGCAGTACTTC
CDR3aa: CASGLGGTGDNEQYF

v_gene: TRBV11-2
abundance: -
j_gene: TRBJ1-1
d_gene: TRBD1
CDR3nt: TGTGCCAGCAGCACCGGCAAGGGACAGAAAAACACTGAAGCTTTCTTT
CDR3aa: CASSTGKGQKNTEAFF